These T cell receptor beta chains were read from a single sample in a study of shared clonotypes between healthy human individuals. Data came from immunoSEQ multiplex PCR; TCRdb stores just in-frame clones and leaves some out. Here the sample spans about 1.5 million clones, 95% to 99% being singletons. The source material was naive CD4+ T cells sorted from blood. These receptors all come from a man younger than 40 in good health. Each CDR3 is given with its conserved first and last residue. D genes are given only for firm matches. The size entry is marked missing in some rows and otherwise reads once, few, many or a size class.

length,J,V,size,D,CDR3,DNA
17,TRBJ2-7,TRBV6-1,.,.,CASSEKKPDSLWIEQYF,TGTGCCAGCAGTGAAAAAAAACCTGACAGTTTATGGATCGAGCAGTACTTC
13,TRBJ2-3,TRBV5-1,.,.,CASSQITTDTQYF,TGCGCCAGCAGCCAGATCACCACAGATACGCAGTATTTT
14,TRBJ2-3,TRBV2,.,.,CASSGSRHTDTQYF,TGTGCCAGCAGTGGCAGTCGACACACAGATACGCAGTATTTT
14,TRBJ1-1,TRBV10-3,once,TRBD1,CAISRGQVNTEAFF,TGTGCCATCAGTAGGGGACAGGTGAACACTGAAGCTTTCTTT
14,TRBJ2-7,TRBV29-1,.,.,CSVERGDTTYEQYF,TGCAGCGTTGAAAGAGGGGACACAACCTACGAGCAGTACTTC
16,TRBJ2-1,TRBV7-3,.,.,CASSLTPIYSYNEQFF,TGTGCCAGCAGCTTAACGCCCATCTACTCCTACAATGAGCAGTTCTTC
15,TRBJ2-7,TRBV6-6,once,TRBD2,CASSRTRLADYEQYF,TGTGCCAGCAGCCGGACACGACTAGCTGATTACGAGCAGTACTTC
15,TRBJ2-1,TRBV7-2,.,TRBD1,CASSSLDRGRAEQFF,TGTGCCAGCAGCTCCCTCGACAGGGGGCGCGCTGAGCAGTTCTTC
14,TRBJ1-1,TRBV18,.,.,CASSPRQGSTEAFF,TGTGCCAGCTCACCAAGGCAGGGATCCACTGAAGCTTTCTTT
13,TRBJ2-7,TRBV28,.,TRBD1,CASSFGDSHEQYF,TGTGCCAGCAGTTTCGGGGACAGCCACGAGCAGTACTTC
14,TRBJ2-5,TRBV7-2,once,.,CASSLIFAMETQYF,TGTGCCAGCAGCTTAATCTTTGCGATGGAGACCCAGTACTTC
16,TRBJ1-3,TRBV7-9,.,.,CASSLEGGTSGNTIYF,TGTGCCAGCAGCTTAGAGGGCGGGACATCTGGAAACACCATATATTTT
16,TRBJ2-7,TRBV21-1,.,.,CASSNGLAGLSYEQYF,TGTGCCAGCAGCAACGGACTAGCGGGACTCTCCTACGAGCAGTACTTC
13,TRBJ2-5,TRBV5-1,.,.,CASSLWRQETQYF,TGCGCCAGCAGCTTGTGGAGACAAGAGACCCAGTACTTC
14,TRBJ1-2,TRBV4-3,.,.,CASSQVGTNYGYTF,TGCGCCAGCAGCCAAGTGGGCACCAACTATGGCTACACCTTC
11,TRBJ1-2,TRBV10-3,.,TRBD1,CAISRDSSYTF,TGTGCCATCAGTCGGGACAGTTCCTACACCTTC
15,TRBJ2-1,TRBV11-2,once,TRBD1,CASSLGRTGVHEQFF,TGTGCCAGCAGCTTAGGAAGGACAGGTGTACATGAGCAGTTCTTC
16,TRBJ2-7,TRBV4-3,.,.,CASSQDPRALVGEQYF,TGCGCCAGCAGCCAAGATCCCCGGGCCCTCGTTGGCGAGCAGTACTTC
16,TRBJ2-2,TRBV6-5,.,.,CASSYQPGPQTGELFF,TGTGCCAGCAGTTATCAACCCGGGCCTCAAACCGGGGAGCTGTTTTTT
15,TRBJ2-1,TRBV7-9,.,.,CASSLETTHNNEQFF,TGTGCCAGCAGCTTAGAGACAACCCATAACAATGAGCAGTTCTTC
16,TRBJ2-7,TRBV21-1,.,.,CASSKLQSRKMYEQYF,TGTGCCAGCAGCAAACTGCAAAGCAGAAAAATGTACGAGCAGTACTTC
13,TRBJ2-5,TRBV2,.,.,CASSELRGETQYF,TGTGCCAGCAGTGAACTGAGGGGAGAGACCCAGTACTTC
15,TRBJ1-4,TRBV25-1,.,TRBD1,CASSEPGQPNEKLFF,TGTGCCAGCAGTGAGCCGGGACAGCCTAATGAAAAACTGTTTTTT
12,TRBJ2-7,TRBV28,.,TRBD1,CASNYRGLEQYF,TGTGCCAGTAACTACAGGGGGCTTGAGCAGTACTTC
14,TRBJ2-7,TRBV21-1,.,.,CASSKWRTLGEQYF,TGTGCCAGCAGCAAGTGGCGTACTCTGGGAGAGCAGTACTTC
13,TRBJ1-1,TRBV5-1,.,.,CASSQEGLTEAFF,TGCGCCAGCAGCCAGGAAGGTCTCACTGAAGCTTTCTTT
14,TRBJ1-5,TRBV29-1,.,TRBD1,CSICLGQGNQPQHF,TGCAGCATCTGCCTCGGACAGGGAAATCAGCCCCAGCATTTT
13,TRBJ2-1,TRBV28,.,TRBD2,CANPGLEAFEQFF,TGTGCCAACCCGGGACTAGAGGCGTTTGAGCAGTTCTTC
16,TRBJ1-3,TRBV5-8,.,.,CASSLADGGSGNTIYF,TGTGCCAGCAGCTTGGCCGATGGGGGTTCTGGAAACACCATATATTTT
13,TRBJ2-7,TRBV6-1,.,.,CASSEARYYEQYF,TGTGCCAGCAGTGAAGCGAGGTATTACGAGCAGTACTTC
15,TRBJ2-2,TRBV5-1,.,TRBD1,CASSRGQGDTGELFF,TGCGCCAGCAGCCGAGGACAGGGCGACACCGGGGAGCTGTTTTTT
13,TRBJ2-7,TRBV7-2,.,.,CASSLGHSYEQYF,TGTGCCAGCAGCTTAGGCCACTCCTACGAGCAGTACTTC
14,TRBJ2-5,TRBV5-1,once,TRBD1,CASSSGTGWETQYF,TGCGCCAGCAGCAGCGGGACAGGGTGGGAGACCCAGTACTTC
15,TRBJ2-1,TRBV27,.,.,CASSSPVGRNNEQFF,TGTGCCAGCAGTTCCCCGGTGGGCAGAAACAATGAGCAGTTCTTC
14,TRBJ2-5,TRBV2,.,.,CASSAASGRETQYF,TGTGCCAGCAGTGCTGCGAGCGGACGGGAGACCCAGTACTTC
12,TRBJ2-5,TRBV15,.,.,CATSSPRETQYF,TGTGCCACCAGCAGCCCTAGGGAGACCCAGTACTTC
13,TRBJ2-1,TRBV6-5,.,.,CASSPRDNNEQFF,TGTGCCAGCAGTCCCCGGGACAACAATGAGCAGTTCTTC
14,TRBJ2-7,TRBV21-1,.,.,CASSKRGHSYEQYF,TGTGCCAGCAGCAAAAGGGGGCATTCCTACGAGCAGTACTTC
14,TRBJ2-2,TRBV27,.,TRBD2,CASGTSGPTGELFF,TGTGCCAGCGGGACTAGCGGGCCAACCGGGGAGCTGTTTTTT
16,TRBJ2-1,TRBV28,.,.,CASSPQGPSSYNEQFF,TGTGCCAGCAGTCCCCAGGGGCCTAGCTCCTACAATGAGCAGTTCTTC
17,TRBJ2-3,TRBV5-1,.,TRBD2,CASSSGLAGSSADTQYF,TGCGCCAGCAGCTCAGGACTAGCCGGGTCGAGCGCAGATACGCAGTATTTT
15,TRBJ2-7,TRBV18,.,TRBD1,CASSPPRTGGYEQYF,TGTGCCAGCTCACCCCCCCGGACAGGAGGCTACGAGCAGTACTTC
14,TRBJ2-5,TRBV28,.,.,CASWLGPRGETQYF,TGTGCCAGCTGGTTGGGCCCTCGTGGGGAGACCCAGTACTTC
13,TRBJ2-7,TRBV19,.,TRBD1,CASRDRGTPEQYF,TGTGCCAGCCGCGACAGGGGTACGCCGGAGCAGTACTTC
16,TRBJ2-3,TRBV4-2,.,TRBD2,CASSQDAGGPTDTQYF,TGTGCCAGCAGCCAAGACGCGGGAGGGCCGACAGATACGCAGTATTTT
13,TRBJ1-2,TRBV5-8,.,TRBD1,CCGGQGRHYGYTF,TGTTGCGGGGGACAGGGTAGGCACTATGGCTACACCTTC
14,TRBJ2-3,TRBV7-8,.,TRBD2,CASSPSGIRGTQYF,TGTGCCAGCAGCCCTAGCGGGATAAGGGGTACGCAGTATTTT
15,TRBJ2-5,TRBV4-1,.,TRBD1,CASSQTDREQETQYF,TGCGCCAGCAGCCAAACTGACAGGGAACAAGAGACCCAGTACTTC
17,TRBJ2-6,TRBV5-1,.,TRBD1,CASSLAPTGQGANVLTF,TGCGCCAGCAGCTTAGCCCCGACAGGGCAGGGGGCCAACGTCCTGACTTTC
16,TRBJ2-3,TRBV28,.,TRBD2,CASSSGTSGGTDTQYF,TGTGCCAGCAGTTCCGGGACTAGCGGTGGCACAGATACGCAGTATTTT
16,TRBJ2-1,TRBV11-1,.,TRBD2,CASSPSLAGGNNEQFF,TGTGCCAGCAGCCCGAGCCTAGCGGGAGGAAACAATGAGCAGTTCTTC
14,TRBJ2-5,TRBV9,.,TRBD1,CASSQRGTGETQYF,TGTGCCAGCAGCCAGCGCGGGACAGGGGAGACCCAGTACTTC
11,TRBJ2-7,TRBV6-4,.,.,CASSEGDEQYF,TGTGCCAGCAGTGAGGGGGACGAGCAGTACTTC
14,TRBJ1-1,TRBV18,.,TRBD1,CASSLDREPPCAFF,TGTGCCAGCTCATTGGACAGGGAGCCTCCATGCGCTTTCTTT